The rows below give T cell receptor beta chains drawn from one sample of a study of shared clonotypes between healthy human individuals. Here immunoSEQ multiplex PCR was the method, and the copy in TCRdb shows in-frame clones only, minus some. The table records about 2.2 million clones, 80% to 95% of them present only once. The sequencing input was naive CD8+ T cells from PBMCs. The receptor source for this set is a man between 18 and 29 years old in good health. Some clones in this sample may be carry-over from other donors' samples. Each CDR3 is given with its conserved first and last residue. A D gene is named only where the DNA matches it firmly. Clone size is given for some rows only: seen once, a few or many times, or a class if the clone is expanded.

J gene: TRBJ2-7; V gene: TRBV27; D gene: -; clone size: -; CDR3 length: 14; CDR3 protein: CASSLRPFTYEQYF; CDR3 DNA: TGTGCCAGCAGTTTACGACCTTTTACTTACGAGCAGTACTTC
J gene: TRBJ2-1; V gene: TRBV6-6; D gene: -; clone size: -; CDR3 length: 11; CDR3 protein: CASRHFNEQFF; CDR3 DNA: TGTGCCAGCAGGCATTTCAATGAGCAGTTCTTC
J gene: TRBJ2-7; V gene: TRBV27; D gene: -; clone size: -; CDR3 length: 14; CDR3 protein: CASSFLGGTYEQYF; CDR3 DNA: TGTGCCAGCAGTTTCTTGGGAGGCACCTACGAGCAGTACTTC
J gene: TRBJ2-7; V gene: TRBV18; D gene: -; clone size: once; CDR3 length: 13; CDR3 protein: CASSPPETYEQYF; CDR3 DNA: TGTGCCAGCTCCCCACCGGAGACCTACGAGCAGTACTTC
J gene: TRBJ2-7; V gene: TRBV23-1; D gene: -; clone size: once; CDR3 length: 13; CDR3 protein: CASSQTISYEQYF; CDR3 DNA: TGCGCCAGCAGTCAAACCATATCCTACGAGCAGTACTTC
J gene: TRBJ2-7; V gene: TRBV7-9; D gene: -; clone size: once; CDR3 length: 12; CDR3 protein: CASSPSGREQYF; CDR3 DNA: TGTGCCAGCAGCCCCTCAGGTAGGGAGCAGTACTTC
J gene: TRBJ2-1; V gene: TRBV7-9; D gene: TRBD2; clone size: -; CDR3 length: 18; CDR3 protein: CASSALAGGAGSYNEQFF; CDR3 DNA: TGTGCCAGCAGCGCCCTAGCGGGAGGGGCGGGCTCCTACAATGAGCAGTTCTTC
J gene: TRBJ1-5; V gene: TRBV19; D gene: -; clone size: -; CDR3 length: 16; CDR3 protein: CASSIVRGPEDQPQHF; CDR3 DNA: TGTGCCAGTAGTATAGTACGGGGCCCGGAAGATCAGCCCCAGCATTTT
J gene: TRBJ2-7; V gene: TRBV28; D gene: -; clone size: -; CDR3 length: 11; CDR3 protein: CASGDLYEQYF; CDR3 DNA: TGTGCCAGCGGGGACCTATACGAGCAGTACTTC
J gene: TRBJ1-1; V gene: TRBV4-1; D gene: -; clone size: -; CDR3 length: 16; CDR3 protein: CASSLTPNRESTEAFF; CDR3 DNA: TGCGCCAGCAGCCTCACCCCGAACAGGGAGAGCACTGAAGCTTTCTTT
J gene: TRBJ1-4; V gene: TRBV19; D gene: -; clone size: -; CDR3 length: 14; CDR3 protein: CASSIRTHNEKLFF; CDR3 DNA: TGTGCCAGTAGTATTAGGACGCATAATGAAAAACTGTTTTTT
J gene: TRBJ1-1; V gene: TRBV5-6; D gene: -; clone size: once; CDR3 length: 14; CDR3 protein: CASSLRSGVTEAFF; CDR3 DNA: TGTGCCAGCAGCTTGCGGTCAGGGGTTACTGAAGCTTTCTTT
J gene: TRBJ1-5; V gene: TRBV2; D gene: -; clone size: -; CDR3 length: 13; CDR3 protein: CASRPGTNQPQHF; CDR3 DNA: TGTGCCAGCAGACCCGGGACTAATCAGCCCCAGCATTTT
J gene: TRBJ1-1; V gene: TRBV7-9; D gene: -; clone size: -; CDR3 length: 12; CDR3 protein: CASSTHRSEAFF; CDR3 DNA: TGTGCCAGCAGCACCCACAGAAGTGAAGCTTTCTTT
J gene: TRBJ2-4; V gene: TRBV15; D gene: -; clone size: -; CDR3 length: 14; CDR3 protein: CATSSSSGVNIQYF; CDR3 DNA: TGTGCCACCAGCAGTTCCTCGGGGGTAAACATTCAGTACTTC
J gene: TRBJ2-2; V gene: TRBV30; D gene: -; clone size: -; CDR3 length: 15; CDR3 protein: CAWSGGTRKAGELFF; CDR3 DNA: TGTGCCTGGAGTGGCGGGACAAGGAAGGCCGGGGAGCTGTTTTTT
J gene: TRBJ1-2; V gene: TRBV4-3; D gene: -; clone size: once; CDR3 length: 17; CDR3 protein: CASSQDLGGDGIYGYTF; CDR3 DNA: TGCGCCAGCAGCCAAGATCTCGGAGGGGACGGTATATATGGCTACACCTTC
J gene: TRBJ2-7; V gene: TRBV28; D gene: -; clone size: -; CDR3 length: 14; CDR3 protein: CASSFLSASYEQYF; CDR3 DNA: TGTGCCAGCAGTTTCTTAAGCGCCTCCTACGAGCAGTACTTC
J gene: TRBJ2-1; V gene: TRBV4-3; D gene: TRBD1; clone size: -; CDR3 length: 15; CDR3 protein: CASSPGTGTINEQFF; CDR3 DNA: TGCGCCAGCAGCCCCGGGACAGGGACCATCAATGAGCAGTTCTTC
J gene: TRBJ1-2; V gene: TRBV29-1; D gene: TRBD1; clone size: once; CDR3 length: 13; CDR3 protein: CSVEGQGADGYTF; CDR3 DNA: TGCAGCGTTGAGGGGCAGGGGGCTGATGGCTACACCTTC
J gene: TRBJ2-5; V gene: TRBV11-2; D gene: -; clone size: -; CDR3 length: 15; CDR3 protein: CASSLAPRDQETQYF; CDR3 DNA: TGTGCCAGCAGCTTAGCGCCTAGGGACCAAGAGACCCAGTACTTC
J gene: TRBJ1-3; V gene: TRBV27; D gene: -; clone size: -; CDR3 length: 14; CDR3 protein: CASRGWGSGNTIYF; CDR3 DNA: TGTGCCAGTAGAGGTTGGGGCTCTGGAAACACCATATATTTT
J gene: TRBJ2-1; V gene: TRBV19; D gene: -; clone size: -; CDR3 length: 13; CDR3 protein: CASSIDPNNEQFF; CDR3 DNA: TGTGCCAGTAGTATAGATCCCAACAATGAGCAGTTCTTC
J gene: TRBJ2-1; V gene: TRBV4-2; D gene: TRBD1; clone size: -; CDR3 length: 17; CDR3 protein: CASSQDRTGASYNEQFF; CDR3 DNA: TGTGCCAGCAGCCAAGACCGGACAGGGGCCTCCTACAATGAGCAGTTCTTC
J gene: TRBJ2-7; V gene: TRBV29-1; D gene: TRBD1; clone size: -; CDR3 length: 12; CDR3 protein: CSVEQGAYEQYF; CDR3 DNA: TGCAGCGTTGAACAGGGGGCCTACGAGCAGTACTTC
J gene: TRBJ1-1; V gene: TRBV5-1; D gene: -; clone size: -; CDR3 length: 12; CDR3 protein: CASRDKGPEAFF; CDR3 DNA: TGCGCCAGCAGGGATAAGGGTCCTGAAGCTTTCTTT
J gene: TRBJ1-1; V gene: TRBV4-1; D gene: TRBD1; clone size: -; CDR3 length: 14; CDR3 protein: CASSQDRGHTEAFF; CDR3 DNA: TGCGCCAGCAGCCAAGACAGGGGGCACACTGAAGCTTTCTTT
J gene: TRBJ1-2; V gene: TRBV11-2; D gene: -; clone size: -; CDR3 length: 15; CDR3 protein: CASSLETGSGYGYTF; CDR3 DNA: TGTGCCAGCAGCTTAGAAACGGGGTCGGGGTATGGCTACACCTTC
J gene: TRBJ2-7; V gene: TRBV21-1; D gene: -; clone size: once; CDR3 length: 14; CDR3 protein: CASSKVGLIYEQYF; CDR3 DNA: TGTGCCAGCAGCAAAGTCGGACTTATATACGAGCAGTACTTC
J gene: TRBJ2-3; V gene: TRBV29-1; D gene: TRBD1; clone size: -; CDR3 length: 16; CDR3 protein: CSVEKKGTGHTDTQYF; CDR3 DNA: TGCAGCGTTGAGAAGAAGGGGACAGGGCACACAGATACGCAGTATTTT
J gene: TRBJ1-2; V gene: TRBV10-3; D gene: -; clone size: -; CDR3 length: 15; CDR3 protein: CAISESRQSHYGYTF; CDR3 DNA: TGTGCCATCAGTGAGTCGCGCCAATCCCACTATGGCTACACCTTC
J gene: TRBJ2-7; V gene: TRBV9; D gene: -; clone size: -; CDR3 length: 13; CDR3 protein: CASSVGGTSEQYF; CDR3 DNA: TGTGCCAGCAGCGTAGGGGGGACCTCCGAGCAGTACTTC
J gene: TRBJ2-1; V gene: TRBV13; D gene: TRBD2; clone size: -; CDR3 length: 16; CDR3 protein: CASSLSPGLAVNEQFF; CDR3 DNA: TGTGCCAGCAGTCTTTCGCCGGGACTAGCGGTTAATGAGCAGTTCTTC
J gene: TRBJ2-6; V gene: TRBV7-6; D gene: -; clone size: -; CDR3 length: 15; CDR3 protein: CASSLERREFSVLTF; CDR3 DNA: TGTGCCAGCAGCTTAGAGCGACGGGAGTTTAGCGTCCTGACTTTC
J gene: TRBJ2-7; V gene: TRBV27; D gene: TRBD1; clone size: -; CDR3 length: 15; CDR3 protein: CASRLDRASSYEQYF; CDR3 DNA: TGTGCCAGCAGACTCGACAGGGCGAGCTCCTACGAGCAGTACTTC
J gene: TRBJ2-3; V gene: TRBV7-9; D gene: -; clone size: -; CDR3 length: 15; CDR3 protein: CASSLSQRDPDTQYF; CDR3 DNA: TGTGCCAGCAGCTTATCCCAACGAGACCCAGATACGCAGTATTTT
J gene: TRBJ1-2; V gene: TRBV6-5; D gene: -; clone size: -; CDR3 length: 14; CDR3 protein: CASRPGNRYYGYTF; CDR3 DNA: TGTGCCAGCAGACCGGGGAATAGGTACTATGGCTACACCTTC
J gene: TRBJ1-1; V gene: TRBV7-6; D gene: -; clone size: -; CDR3 length: 15; CDR3 protein: CASSLDERPNTEAFF; CDR3 DNA: TGTGCCAGCAGCTTAGATGAGAGGCCGAACACTGAAGCTTTCTTT
J gene: TRBJ2-3; V gene: TRBV15; D gene: -; clone size: -; CDR3 length: 18; CDR3 protein: CATSRDYSSLGGTDTQYF; CDR3 DNA: TGTGCCACCAGCAGAGATTACAGTTCTCTCGGTGGAACAGATACGCAGTATTTT
J gene: TRBJ2-3; V gene: TRBV28; D gene: TRBD1; clone size: -; CDR3 length: 15; CDR3 protein: CASRPGQGVTDTQYF; CDR3 DNA: TGTGCCAGCAGACCGGGACAGGGGGTCACAGATACGCAGTATTTT
J gene: TRBJ2-3; V gene: TRBV7-2; D gene: -; clone size: -; CDR3 length: 16; CDR3 protein: CASSLVWGTSTDTQYF; CDR3 DNA: TGTGCCAGCAGCTTAGTTTGGGGCACTAGCACAGATACGCAGTATTTT
J gene: TRBJ2-6; V gene: TRBV5-1; D gene: -; clone size: -; CDR3 length: 17; CDR3 protein: CASSFNFRESGANVLTF; CDR3 DNA: TGCGCCAGCAGCTTTAATTTCAGGGAGTCTGGGGCCAACGTCCTGACTTTC
J gene: TRBJ2-5; V gene: TRBV7-9; D gene: TRBD2; clone size: once; CDR3 length: 16; CDR3 protein: CASSSATSGRAETQYF; CDR3 DNA: TGTGCCAGCAGCTCGGCGACTAGCGGGAGGGCGGAGACCCAGTACTTC